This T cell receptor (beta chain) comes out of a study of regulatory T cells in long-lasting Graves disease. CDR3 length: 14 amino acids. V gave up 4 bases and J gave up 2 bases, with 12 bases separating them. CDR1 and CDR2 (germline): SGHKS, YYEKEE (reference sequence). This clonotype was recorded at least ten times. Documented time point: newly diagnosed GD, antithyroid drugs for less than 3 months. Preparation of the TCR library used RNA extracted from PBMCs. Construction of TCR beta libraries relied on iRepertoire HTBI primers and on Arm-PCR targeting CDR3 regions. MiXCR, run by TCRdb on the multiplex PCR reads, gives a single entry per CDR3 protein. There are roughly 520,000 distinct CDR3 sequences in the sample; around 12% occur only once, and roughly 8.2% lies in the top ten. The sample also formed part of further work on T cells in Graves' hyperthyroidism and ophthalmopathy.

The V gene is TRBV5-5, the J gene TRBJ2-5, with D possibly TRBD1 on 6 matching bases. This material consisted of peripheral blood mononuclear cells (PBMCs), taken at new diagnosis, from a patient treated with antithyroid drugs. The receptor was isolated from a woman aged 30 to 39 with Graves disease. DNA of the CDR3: TGTGCCAGCAGCGGACAGAGTCTACAAGAGACCCAGTACTTC. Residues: CASSGQSLQETQYF.